Below, 9 T cell receptor beta chains from the same sample are listed, as sequenced in a study of cytomegalovirus exposure and HLA in healthy donors. With 60 Vbeta and 13 Jbeta primers, the PCR was carried out. The data were produced by immunoSEQ multiplex PCR, yet TCRdb's version contains in-frame clones alone and is incomplete. Here the sample spans 150,000 or so clones, roughly 80% being singletons. The sequencing sample was made of PBMCs. Receptors originate from a man between 45 and 60 years old in good health and CMV-seropositive.

A few counts support this clone. J is TRBJ2-2 and V is TRBV5-6; 9 bases map to TRBD2. Germline loops: CDR1 SGHDT, CDR2 YYEEEE. The CDR3 covers 17 residues. The V and J ends lost 0 bases and 3 bases, in that order; junction bases with no gene match: 6. The chain's CDR3 is CASSLGGGGADTGELFF. In nucleotides, the CDR3 is TGTGCCAGCAGCTTGGGTGGCGGGGGGGCCGACACCGGGGAGCTGTTTTTT.

A single count supports this clone. This chain uses TRBV6-1 with TRBJ2-1, with D unclear. The CDR3 is 17 amino acids. The germline V and J ends were trimmed by 3 bases and 0 bases, with 15 bases remaining between them. The germline gives CDR1 MNHNS, CDR2 SASEGT. The CDR3 nucleotides are TGTGCCAGCAGTGACCCATCTTCGCCAGGCTCCTACAATGAGCAGTTCTTC. It is translated as CASSDPSSPGSYNEQFF.

As to this clone: A read error may produce the germline difference seen at one junction end. The V gene is TRBV4-2, the J gene TRBJ2-3; a weak D match, TRBD2 (5 bases). The CDR3 sequence is 15 residues long. Germline CDR1 reads LGHNA; CDR2 reads YNFKEQ. The CDR3 sequence is CASSQDGPSKDTQYF. The CDR3 DNA sequence: TGTGCCAGCAGCCAAGATGGCCCTAGCAAAGATACGCAGTATTTT.

The rearrangement uses TRBV9 and TRBJ2-1; 10 bases map to TRBD2. V gave up 2 bases and J gave up 6 bases; unmatched junction bases: 8. This CDR3 has 16 residues. The germline V gene has CDR1 SGDLS and CDR2 YYNGEE. CDR3: CASSVSGGAVGNEQFF. The CDR3 region has the DNA TGTGCCAGCAGCGTCAGCGGGGGGGCCGTTGGCAATGAGCAGTTCTTC.

This clone was seen a single time. The chain joins TRBV4-3 to TRBJ2-2; a possible D gene is TRBD2 (6 bases). CDR3 length: 16 amino acids. V was trimmed by 0 bases and J by 3 bases, leaving 11 bases between them. Germline V gene sequence: CDR1 LGHNA, CDR2 YSLEER. This chain's CDR3 is CASSQDVGRHTGELFF. CDR3 nucleotide sequence: TGCGCCAGCAGCCAAGATGTAGGGAGGCACACCGGGGAGCTGTTTTTT.

V is TRBV6-1 and J is TRBJ1-2; unclear D gene. CDR3 size: 15 residues. Germline loops: CDR1 MNHNS, CDR2 SASEGT. The V end lost 2 bases, the J end lost 8 bases, and 18 bases lay between the germline ends. The CDR3 bases are TGTGCCAGCAGTGAATGGCAGGAACCAACCTCAGGCTACACCTTC. This codes for CASSEWQEPTSGYTF.

The chain combines TRBV7-2 with TRBJ1-5; the match to TRBD1 covers 8 bases. Trimming removed 3 bases from V and 7 bases from J; junction bases left unmatched: 2. The CDR3 consists of 13 residues. The germline V gene encodes CDR1 SGHTA and CDR2 FQGNSA. The CDR3 sequence is CASSFNRGQPQHF. CDR3 DNA sequence: TGTGCCAGCAGCTTTAACAGGGGGCAGCCCCAGCATTTT.

The chain recombines TRBV19 with TRBJ1-1, with TRBD1 as a possible D gene (5 bases). Trimming removed 3 bases at V and 10 bases at J, with 12 bases between. CDR3 length: 12 amino acids. From germline, CDR1 is LNHDA and CDR2 SQIVND (reference sequence). This CDR3 is CASSIRGSRAFF. CDR3 bases: TGTGCCAGTAGTATTCGGGGGTCACGAGCTTTCTTT. The full variable domain, its missing parts supplied by reference TRBV19 and TRBJ1-1, is DGGITQSPKYLFRKEGQNVTLSCEQNLNHDAMYWYRQDPGQGLRLIYYSQIVNDFQKGDIAEGYSVSREKKESFPLTVTSAQKNPTAFYLCASSIRGSRAFFGQGTRLTVV.

Regarding this clone: One end of the junction is discordant with germline, which a read error may explain. The same CDR3 also results from other DNA sequences found in this sample. The V gene is TRBV6-6, the J gene TRBJ1-2; TRBD1 matches at 7 bases. The germline V gene has CDR1 MNHNY and CDR2 SVGAGI (reference sequence). CDR3 length equals 15 residues. CDR3 residues: CASSYGDSLPYGYTF. In nucleotides, the CDR3 is TGCGCCAGCAGTTACGGGGACAGTCTACCGTATGGCTACACCTTC.